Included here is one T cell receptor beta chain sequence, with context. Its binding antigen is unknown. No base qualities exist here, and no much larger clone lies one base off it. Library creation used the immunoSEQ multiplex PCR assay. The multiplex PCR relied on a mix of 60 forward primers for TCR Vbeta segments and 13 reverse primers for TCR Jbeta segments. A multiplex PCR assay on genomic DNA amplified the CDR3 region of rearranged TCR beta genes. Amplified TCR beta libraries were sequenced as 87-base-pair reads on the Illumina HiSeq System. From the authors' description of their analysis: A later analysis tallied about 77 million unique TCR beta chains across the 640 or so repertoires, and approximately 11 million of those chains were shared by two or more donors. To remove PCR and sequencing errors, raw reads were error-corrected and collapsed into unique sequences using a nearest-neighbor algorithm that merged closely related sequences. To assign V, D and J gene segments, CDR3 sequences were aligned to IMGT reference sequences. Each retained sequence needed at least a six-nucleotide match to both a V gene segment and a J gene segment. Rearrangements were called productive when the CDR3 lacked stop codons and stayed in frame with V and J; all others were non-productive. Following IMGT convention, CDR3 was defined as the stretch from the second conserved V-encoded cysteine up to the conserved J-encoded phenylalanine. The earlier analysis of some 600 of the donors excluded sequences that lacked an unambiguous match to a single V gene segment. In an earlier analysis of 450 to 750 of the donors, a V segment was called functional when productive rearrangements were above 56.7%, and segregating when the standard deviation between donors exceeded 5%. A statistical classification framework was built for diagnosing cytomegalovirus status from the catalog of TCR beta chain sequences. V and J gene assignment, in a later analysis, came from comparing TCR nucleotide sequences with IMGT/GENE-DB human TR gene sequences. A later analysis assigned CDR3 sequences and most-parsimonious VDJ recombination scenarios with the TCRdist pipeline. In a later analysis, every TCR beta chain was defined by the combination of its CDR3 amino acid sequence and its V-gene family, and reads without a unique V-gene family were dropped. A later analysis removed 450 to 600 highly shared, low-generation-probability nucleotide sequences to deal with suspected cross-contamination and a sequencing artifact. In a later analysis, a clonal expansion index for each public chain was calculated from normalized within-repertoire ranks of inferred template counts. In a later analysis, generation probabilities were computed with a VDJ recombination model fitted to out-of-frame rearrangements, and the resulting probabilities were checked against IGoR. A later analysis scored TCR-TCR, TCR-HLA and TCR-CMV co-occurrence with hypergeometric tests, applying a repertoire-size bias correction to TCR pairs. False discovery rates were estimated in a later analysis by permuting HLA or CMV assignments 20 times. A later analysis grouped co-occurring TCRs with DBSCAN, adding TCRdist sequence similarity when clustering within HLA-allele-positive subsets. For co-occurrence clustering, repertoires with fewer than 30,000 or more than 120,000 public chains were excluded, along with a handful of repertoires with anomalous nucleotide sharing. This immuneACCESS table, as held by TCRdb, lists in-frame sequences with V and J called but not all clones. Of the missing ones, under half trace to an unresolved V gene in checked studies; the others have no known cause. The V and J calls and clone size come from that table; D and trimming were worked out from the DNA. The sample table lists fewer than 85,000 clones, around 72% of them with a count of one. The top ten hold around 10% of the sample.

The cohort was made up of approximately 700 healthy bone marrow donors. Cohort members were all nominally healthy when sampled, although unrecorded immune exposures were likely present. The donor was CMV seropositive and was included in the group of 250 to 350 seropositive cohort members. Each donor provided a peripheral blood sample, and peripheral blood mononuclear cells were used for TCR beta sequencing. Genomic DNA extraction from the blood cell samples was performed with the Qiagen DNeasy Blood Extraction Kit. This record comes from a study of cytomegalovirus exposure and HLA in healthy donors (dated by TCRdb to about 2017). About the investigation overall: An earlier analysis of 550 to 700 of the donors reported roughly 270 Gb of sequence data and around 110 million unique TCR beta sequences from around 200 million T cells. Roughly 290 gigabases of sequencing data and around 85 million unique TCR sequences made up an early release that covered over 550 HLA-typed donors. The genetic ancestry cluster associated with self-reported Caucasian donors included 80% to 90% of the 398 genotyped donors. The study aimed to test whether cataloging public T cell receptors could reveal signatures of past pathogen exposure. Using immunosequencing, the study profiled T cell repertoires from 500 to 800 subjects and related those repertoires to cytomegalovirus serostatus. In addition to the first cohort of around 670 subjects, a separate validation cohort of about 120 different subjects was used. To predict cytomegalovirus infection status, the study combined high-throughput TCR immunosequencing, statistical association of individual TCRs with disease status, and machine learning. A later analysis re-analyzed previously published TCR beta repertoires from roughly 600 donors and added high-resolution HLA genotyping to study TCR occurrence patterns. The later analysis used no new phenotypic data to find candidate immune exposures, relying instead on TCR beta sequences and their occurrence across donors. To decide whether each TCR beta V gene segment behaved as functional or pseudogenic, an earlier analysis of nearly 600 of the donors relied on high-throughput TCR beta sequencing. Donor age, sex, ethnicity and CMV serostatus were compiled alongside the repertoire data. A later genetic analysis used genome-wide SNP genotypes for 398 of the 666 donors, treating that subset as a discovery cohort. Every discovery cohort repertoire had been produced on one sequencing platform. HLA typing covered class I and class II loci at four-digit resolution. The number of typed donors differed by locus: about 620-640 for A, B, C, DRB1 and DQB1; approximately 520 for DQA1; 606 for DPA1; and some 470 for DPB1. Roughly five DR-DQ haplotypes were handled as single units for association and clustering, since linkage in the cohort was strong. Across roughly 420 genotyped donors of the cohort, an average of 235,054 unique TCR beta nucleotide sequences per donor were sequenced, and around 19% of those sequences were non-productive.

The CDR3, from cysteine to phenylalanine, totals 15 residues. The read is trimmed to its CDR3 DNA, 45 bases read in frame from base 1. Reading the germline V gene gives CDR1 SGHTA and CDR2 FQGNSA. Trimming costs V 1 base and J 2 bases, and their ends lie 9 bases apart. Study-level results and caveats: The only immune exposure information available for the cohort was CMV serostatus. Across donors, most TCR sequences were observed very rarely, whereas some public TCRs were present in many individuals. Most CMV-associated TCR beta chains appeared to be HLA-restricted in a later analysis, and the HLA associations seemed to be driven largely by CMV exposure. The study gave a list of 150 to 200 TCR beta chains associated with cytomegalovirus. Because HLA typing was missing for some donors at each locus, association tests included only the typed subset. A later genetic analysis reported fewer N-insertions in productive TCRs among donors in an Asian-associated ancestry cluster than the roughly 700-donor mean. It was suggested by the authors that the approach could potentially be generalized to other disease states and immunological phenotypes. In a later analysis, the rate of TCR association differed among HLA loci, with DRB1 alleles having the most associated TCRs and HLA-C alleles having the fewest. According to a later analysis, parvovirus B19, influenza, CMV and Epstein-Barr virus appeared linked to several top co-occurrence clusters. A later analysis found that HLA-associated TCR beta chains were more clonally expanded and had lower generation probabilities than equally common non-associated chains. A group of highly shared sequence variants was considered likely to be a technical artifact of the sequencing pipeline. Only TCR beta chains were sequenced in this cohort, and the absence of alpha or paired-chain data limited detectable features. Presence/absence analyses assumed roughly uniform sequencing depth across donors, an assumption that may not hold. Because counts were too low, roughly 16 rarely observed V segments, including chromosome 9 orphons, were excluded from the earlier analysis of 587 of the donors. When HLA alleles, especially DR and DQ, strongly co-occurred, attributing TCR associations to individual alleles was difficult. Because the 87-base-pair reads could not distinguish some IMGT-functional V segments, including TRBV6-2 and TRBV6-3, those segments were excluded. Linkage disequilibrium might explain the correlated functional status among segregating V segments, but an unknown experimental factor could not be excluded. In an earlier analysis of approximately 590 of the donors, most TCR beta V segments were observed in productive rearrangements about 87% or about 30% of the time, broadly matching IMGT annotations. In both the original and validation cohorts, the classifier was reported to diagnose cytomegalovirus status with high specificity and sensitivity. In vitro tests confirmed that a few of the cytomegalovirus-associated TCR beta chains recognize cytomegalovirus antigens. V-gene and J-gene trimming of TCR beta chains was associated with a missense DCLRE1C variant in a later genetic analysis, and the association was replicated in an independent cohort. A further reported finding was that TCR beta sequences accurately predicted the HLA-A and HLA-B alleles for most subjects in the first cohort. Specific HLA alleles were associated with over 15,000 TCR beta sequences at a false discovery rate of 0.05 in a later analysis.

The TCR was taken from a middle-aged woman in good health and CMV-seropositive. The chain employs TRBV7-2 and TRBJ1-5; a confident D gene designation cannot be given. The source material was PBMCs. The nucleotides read TGTGCCAGCAGCTTAGGCCCTCGGGGCAATCAGCCCCAGCATTTT. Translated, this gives CASSLGPRGNQPQHF.